These T cell receptor beta chains were read from a single sample in a study of blood T cell repertoires in COVID-19. Assay: immunoSEQ multiplex PCR; the TCRdb copy retains only in-frame clones and omits some. This table has around 98,000 clones, 82% appearing once. Source material: peripheral blood. Receptor source: an older man with active or convalescent COVID-19. CDR3s include the opening cysteine and the closing phenylalanine or tryptophan. Each record gives: J gene, V gene, CDR3 protein.

j_call: TRBJ1-5
v_call: TRBV7-2
cdr3_aa: CASSLAGGPQHF

j_call: TRBJ2-5
v_call: TRBV7-6
cdr3_aa: CASSLAPSGGAGETQYF

j_call: TRBJ2-1
v_call: TRBV27
cdr3_aa: CASRQTGSPGPQFF

j_call: TRBJ2-2
v_call: TRBV11-2
cdr3_aa: CASRPFRGDNTGELFF

j_call: TRBJ2-5
v_call: TRBV7-9
cdr3_aa: CASSLGPFGAQYF

j_call: TRBJ2-3
v_call: TRBV5-5
cdr3_aa: CASRMGRPDTDTQYF

j_call: TRBJ2-7
v_call: TRBV7-2
cdr3_aa: CASSADQRRVPYEQYF

j_call: TRBJ2-3
v_call: TRBV9
cdr3_aa: CASSVVSGGRDTQYF

j_call: TRBJ2-7
v_call: TRBV15
cdr3_aa: CATSREQGTSYEQYF

j_call: TRBJ1-1
v_call: TRBV6-6
cdr3_aa: CASSYTGANTEAFF

j_call: TRBJ2-7
v_call: TRBV12-5
cdr3_aa: CASGPRTDSYEQYF

j_call: TRBJ2-1
v_call: TRBV15
cdr3_aa: CATSRVPHGGNEQFF

j_call: TRBJ1-4
v_call: TRBV19
cdr3_aa: CASSIGGTANEKLFF

j_call: TRBJ1-2
v_call: TRBV9
cdr3_aa: CASSVTGGAGYTF

j_call: TRBJ2-6
v_call: TRBV7-2
cdr3_aa: CASSLFGGGAAANVLTF

j_call: TRBJ2-7
v_call: TRBV11-1
cdr3_aa: CASSLLQGYEQYF

j_call: TRBJ2-1
v_call: TRBV2
cdr3_aa: CASRLDRDNEQFF

j_call: TRBJ2-7
v_call: TRBV6-6
cdr3_aa: CASRGPDRSTYEQYF

j_call: TRBJ1-1
v_call: TRBV7-2
cdr3_aa: CASSPNWLRDTEAFF

j_call: TRBJ2-4
v_call: TRBV6-4
cdr3_aa: CASSALKDPPRNIQYF

j_call: TRBJ2-1
v_call: TRBV5-1
cdr3_aa: CASRSPGGNEQFF

j_call: TRBJ2-7
v_call: TRBV18
cdr3_aa: CASSPPWGQGDYEQYF

j_call: TRBJ2-5
v_call: TRBV18
cdr3_aa: CASSPLPGETQYF

j_call: TRBJ2-5
v_call: TRBV5-4
cdr3_aa: CASSLEGLAQGAQYF

j_call: TRBJ1-2
v_call: TRBV20-1
cdr3_aa: CSALRQGGYTF

j_call: TRBJ2-6
v_call: TRBV5-1
cdr3_aa: CASSLRQGTGANVLTF

j_call: TRBJ2-3
v_call: TRBV6-5
cdr3_aa: CASSYGLDTDTQYF

j_call: TRBJ1-2
v_call: TRBV2
cdr3_aa: CASSPWRQGYGYTF

j_call: TRBJ2-7
v_call: TRBV4-3
cdr3_aa: CASSQGPGTGKGDRVYEQYF

j_call: TRBJ2-5
v_call: TRBV19
cdr3_aa: CASSAGETQYF

j_call: TRBJ1-5
v_call: TRBV6-5
cdr3_aa: CASSLRHSNQPQHF

j_call: TRBJ1-2
v_call: TRBV2
cdr3_aa: CASSGQDFVGYTF

j_call: TRBJ1-2
v_call: TRBV5-1
cdr3_aa: CASSSGDYGYTF

j_call: TRBJ2-7
v_call: TRBV7-9
cdr3_aa: CASSLRQGATYEQYF

j_call: TRBJ2-3
v_call: TRBV6-5
cdr3_aa: CASRQADTQYF

j_call: TRBJ2-7
v_call: TRBV4-1
cdr3_aa: CASSQATGGGYEQYF

j_call: TRBJ1-2
v_call: TRBV7-8
cdr3_aa: CASSLASLGGGYTF

j_call: TRBJ2-6
v_call: TRBV5-1
cdr3_aa: CASSLAGAGANVLTF

j_call: TRBJ2-4
v_call: TRBV5-4
cdr3_aa: CASSYTGGGMENIQYF

j_call: TRBJ2-1
v_call: TRBV4-1
cdr3_aa: CASSQVLAGSYNEQFF

j_call: TRBJ2-1
v_call: TRBV4-2
cdr3_aa: CASSLAAWGRAGGRYNEQFF

j_call: TRBJ2-2
v_call: TRBV18
cdr3_aa: CASSHSDRFTGELFF

j_call: TRBJ2-3
v_call: TRBV24-1
cdr3_aa: CATSGGSTDTQYF

j_call: TRBJ1-3
v_call: TRBV3-1/TRBV3-2
cdr3_aa: CASSQGVGGNTIYF

j_call: TRBJ2-3
v_call: TRBV24-1
cdr3_aa: CATSDQGGTDTQYF

j_call: TRBJ1-1
v_call: TRBV19
cdr3_aa: CASQPDGYTEAFF

j_call: TRBJ2-2
v_call: TRBV4-1
cdr3_aa: CVSTLAGVSDTGELFF

j_call: TRBJ1-4
v_call: TRBV4-2
cdr3_aa: CASSQVARQGAEKLFF